This T cell receptor (beta chain) appears in the sequencing data of a study of neurological immune-mediated disorders (dated by TCRdb to between 2018 and 2021). Background on the whole study: Peripheral blood TCR-beta repertoires from HTLV-I-associated myelopathy (HAM/TSP) patients, multiple sclerosis patients and healthy controls were compared by UMI-based sequencing. The approximately 100 TCR-beta libraries included longitudinal samples, technical triplicates and paired sorted CD4+ and CD8+ T-cell subsets alongside PBMC samples. The cohort was made up of 65 to 75 subjects, consisting of around 14 HAM/TSP patients, some 34 multiple sclerosis patients and around 20 healthy controls.

cDNA was synthesized by template-switch 5'RACE using a primer with a 10-nucleotide random unique molecular identifier that tagged each TCR transcript. Every sequencing run yielded over 170 million TCR-beta sequences covering 15-18 subjects. The RNeasy kit was used for extraction of total RNA. The KAPA Real-time Library Amplification kit was used to amplify TCR-beta VDJ regions with primers for the TCR constant region and the 5'RACE anchor. A first PCR added sample indexes and Illumina adaptors, after which a second PCR increased the library yield. After purification with Ampure beads, the TCR product of roughly 650 bp was size-selected on a 2% E-gel SizeSelection system. Library quality was checked on a Bioanalyzer, concentration was measured with Qubit, and libraries were quantified with the Kapa Library Quantification kit before pooling. Paired-end 2 x 150 bp sequencing of the libraries was performed on an Illumina HiSeq 2500. To increase sequence diversity, roughly 24-32% phiX was spiked into each library pool. The paper's data handling went like this. The UMI-based MiGEC pipeline processed quality-filtered reads and removed over 80% of raw TCR sequences during error correction. VDJ genes were aligned to IMGT germline references, and clonotypes were defined by unique CDR3 amino acid sequence plus V-J genes. Clonal expansion, Shannon diversity and CDR3 relatedness were evaluated with VDJtools (CalcPairwiseDistances, ClusterSamples), while phylogenetic trees were built in CLCbio workbench. Clones with at least 8 unique UMIs were defined as expanded, with this threshold being based on coefficient-of-variation modelling across technical triplicates. TCRdb took the public reads, trimmed them with fastp at Q25, ran MiXCR for clone calling and kept in-frame beta chains. Identical CDR3 protein sequences are pooled into one entry, listed with their most common genes and DNA. What appears here as the V and J calls and clone size reflects TCRdb's work, not the paper's. The sample has around 40,000 distinct CDR3 sequences on record, about 12% of them singletons. The top ten clones comprise around 1.3% of the sample.

Blood bank volunteers in Maryland, USA served as the healthy controls. For unsorted PBMC libraries, 2 million PBMCs were used after storage in RNAlater at -80 degrees C until RNA extraction. Peripheral blood was subjected to Ficoll-Hypaque density gradient centrifugation to isolate PBMCs, which were then cryopreserved in liquid nitrogen. Germline trimming: 4 bases from V, 10 bases from J; junction bases outside gene matches: 12. The CDR3, cysteine through phenylalanine, is 17 amino acids long. Only CDR3 DNA remains: 51 bases, in frame from the first base. The germline V gene encodes CDR1 LNHDA and CDR2 SQIVND (reference sequence). The sample holds many counts of this clonotype. Its cognate antigen has yet to be identified. Nothing much larger sits one base from this clone, and base qualities are not available. General study outcomes and caveats: No identical CDR3 amino acid sequences were shared among expanded clones across subjects, suggesting private TCR-beta repertoires in all groups. The highest TCR clonal expansion was observed in HAM/TSP patients, whereas the lowest was observed in MS patients, even when compared with healthy controls.

The sequenced sample consisted of PBMCs. This clonotype was obtained from a female donor in good health. The sequence joins TRBV19 to TRBJ2-2; 13 bases in the middle match TRBD2. The CDR3 region reads CASSTTLAGGPIVELFF. The nucleotide sequence is given as TGTGCCAGTAGTACAACACTAGCGGGAGGGCCTATCGTGGAGCTGTTTTTT.